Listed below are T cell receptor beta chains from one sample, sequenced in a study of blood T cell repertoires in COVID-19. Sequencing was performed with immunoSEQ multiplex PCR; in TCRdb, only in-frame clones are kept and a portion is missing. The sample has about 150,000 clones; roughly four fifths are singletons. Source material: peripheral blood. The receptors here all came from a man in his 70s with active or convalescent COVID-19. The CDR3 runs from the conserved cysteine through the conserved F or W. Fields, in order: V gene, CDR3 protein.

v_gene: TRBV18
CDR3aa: CASSPSRGGLSGNTIYF

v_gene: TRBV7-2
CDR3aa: CASSPDRAGETQYF

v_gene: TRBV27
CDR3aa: CASSFTAGVNGQPQHF

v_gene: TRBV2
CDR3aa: CASSIPSGNTDTQYF

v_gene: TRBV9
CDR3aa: CASSSREGLGSYNEQFF

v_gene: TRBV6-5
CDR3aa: CASSYSRQGDQPQHF

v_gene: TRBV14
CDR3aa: CASSQFRGTEAFF

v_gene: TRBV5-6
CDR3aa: CASSRGTGYTEAFF

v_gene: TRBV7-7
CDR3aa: CASSIAGSANEQFF

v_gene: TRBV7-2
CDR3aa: CASSPQLAGVTTGELFF

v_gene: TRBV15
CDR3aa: CATSSHGNQPQHF

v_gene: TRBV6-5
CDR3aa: CASSYSVLQPQHF

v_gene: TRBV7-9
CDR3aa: CASSLSGTRSNEQFF

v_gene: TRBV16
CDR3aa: CASSQSRTGGTEAFF

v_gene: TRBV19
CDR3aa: CASRPGQNYGYTF

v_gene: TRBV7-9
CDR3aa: CASSLAGAENQPQHF

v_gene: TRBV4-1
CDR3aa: CASSQAGNPNYGYTF

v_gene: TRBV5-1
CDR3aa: CASSPGPGGMNTEAFF

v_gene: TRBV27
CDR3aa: CASSWDRGRNEQFF

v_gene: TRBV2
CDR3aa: CASSEGRPRRGGYTF

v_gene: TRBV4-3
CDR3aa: CASSQETSNTQYF

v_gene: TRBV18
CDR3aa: CASSPLIGGSVTGELFF

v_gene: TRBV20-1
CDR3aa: CSASSIRVGWNGYTF

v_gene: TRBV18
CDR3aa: CASSPRDRPTNTGELFF

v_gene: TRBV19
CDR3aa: CASSYRPGAGTQYF

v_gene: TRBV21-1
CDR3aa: CASSRSRDRGLLRGRLAKNIQYF

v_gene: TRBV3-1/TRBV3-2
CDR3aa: CASSQGWATSSEQYF

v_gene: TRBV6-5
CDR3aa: CASSYSGTGDFGELFF

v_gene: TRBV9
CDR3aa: CASSVQDRYNEQFF

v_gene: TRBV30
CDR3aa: CAWSPSGAPLAKNIQYF

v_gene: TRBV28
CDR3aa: CASSSGTGAYNEKLFF

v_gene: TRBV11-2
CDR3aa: CASSLGRGREFEQFF

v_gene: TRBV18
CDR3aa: CASSSDRSYEQYF

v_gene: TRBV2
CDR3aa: CASTLDRGDYEQYF

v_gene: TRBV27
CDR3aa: CASSFRWEDQPQHF

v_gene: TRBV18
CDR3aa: CASSPQEGGELFF

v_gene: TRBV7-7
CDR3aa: CASSLGTGPYNEQFF

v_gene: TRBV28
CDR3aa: CASEGQGYEQYF

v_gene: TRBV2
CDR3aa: CASRKSSGANVLTF

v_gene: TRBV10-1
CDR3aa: CASGGGPSAQYF

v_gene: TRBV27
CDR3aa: CASSLRVAGAYGYTF

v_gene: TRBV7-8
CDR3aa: CASGGGPEAFF

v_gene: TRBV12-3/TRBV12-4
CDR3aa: CASSSGQGKTQYF

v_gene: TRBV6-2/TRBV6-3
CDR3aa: CASSTQGAGGYTF

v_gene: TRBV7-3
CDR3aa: CASSFSGLYNEQFF

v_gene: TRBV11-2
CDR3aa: CASSLQANNEQFF

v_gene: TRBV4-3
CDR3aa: CASSQGVGASGYEQYF

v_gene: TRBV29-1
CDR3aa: CSAGDRGTEAFF